This passage covers 23 T cell receptor beta chains from one sample sequenced in a study of T cell responses to AZD1222 COVID-19 vaccine. Repertoires were generated with immunoSEQ multiplex PCR, while TCRdb's copy carries only in-frame clones and drops some. In the table there are 87,000 or so clones, approximately 91% of which are singletons. The input for sequencing was peripheral blood, taken on day 0 of AZD1222 vaccination. The origin of the receptors is an adult in good health.

V and J are TRBV28 and TRBJ1-1; the match to TRBD1 covers 8 bases. From germline, CDR1 is MDHEN and CDR2 SYDVKM. The CDR3 consists of 15 residues. The V segment lost 5 bases and the J segment 10 bases; nucleotides outside the gene matches: 15. CDR3 bases: TGTGCCAGCAGTCTCGCTACCCGACAGGGGCGCGGAGCTTTCTTT. Encoded protein: CASSLATRQGRGAFF.

This chain links TRBV4-3 with TRBJ2-7; D is uncertain. V lost 1 base to trimming and J lost 0 bases, with 10 bases between them. The CDR3 is 15 amino acids. From germline, CDR1 is LGHNA and CDR2 YSLEER. The CDR3 DNA sequence: TGCGCCAGCAGCCAAGGGCTGAGGACCTCCTACGAGCAGTACTTC. Residues: CASSQGLRTSYEQYF.

The chain combines TRBV6-5 with TRBJ1-2; possible D gene TRBD1, 6 bases. Germline CDR1 is MNHEY and CDR2 is SVGAGI. The length of the CDR3 is 14 residues. Trimming took off 2 bases at V and 7 bases at J, with 14 bases between the two ends. CDR3 sequence: CASSYQGTDSGYTF. CDR3 nucleotide sequence: TGTGCCAGCAGTTACCAGGGGACCGATAGTGGCTACACCTTC.

V is TRBV6-5 and J is TRBJ2-3; unclear D gene. Germline CDR1 MNHEY, CDR2 SVGAGI. The CDR3 has 13 residues. V was trimmed by 6 bases and J by 1 base, leaving 8 bases between them. The CDR3 DNA reads TGTGCCAGCAGGGCGGTTGGCACAGATACGCAGTATTTT. Protein sequence: CASRAVGTDTQYF.

The genes are TRBV6-6 and TRBJ2-7; a weak D match, TRBD1 (5 bases). Per the germline V gene, CDR1 is MNHNY and CDR2 is SVGAGI (reference sequence). The CDR3 is made up of 15 amino acids. The ends were cut back, 0 bases at V and 7 bases at J, with 16 bases in the middle. The CDR3 coding sequence is TGTGCCAGCAGTTACTCGGGGCAGAGAGTCAGTGAGCAGTACTTC. This gives the protein CASSYSGQRVSEQYF.

J is TRBJ2-1 and V is TRBV6-4; D possibly matches TRBD1 or TRBD2 (6 bases each). The germline V gene has CDR1 MRHNA and CDR2 SNTAGT. Trimming took 8 bases from V and 7 from J, leaving 15 bases between them. The CDR3 is 13 amino acids. The CDR3 here is CASGTGTLNEQFF. DNA of the CDR3: TGTGCCAGCGGCACAGGGACTTTGAATGAGCAGTTCTTC.

The chain recombines TRBV5-6 with TRBJ1-1; 9 nucleotides agree with TRBD1. CDR3 length: 13 residues. V lost 9 bases to trimming and J lost 7 bases; unmatched junction nucleotides: 10. Germline CDR1 SGHDT, CDR2 YYEEEE. CDR3 sequence reads: CATQTGQGIEAFF. The CDR3 region has the DNA TGTGCCACCCAAACCGGACAGGGGATTGAAGCTTTCTTT.

The V and J genes are TRBV19 and TRBJ1-6, with 8 bases identical to TRBD1. After removal of 5 bases from V and 9 bases from J, the junction contained 12 bases not matched to a gene. CDR1 is LNHDA, CDR2 SQIVND, per germline (reference sequence). This CDR3 has 16 amino acids. CDR3 bases: TGTGCCAGTAGTGTCACCGGGACAGGCTCTAGTTCACCCCTCCACTTT. This encodes CASSVTGTGSSSPLHF.

V is TRBV6-4 and J is TRBJ1-3; D is uncertain. The CDR3 spans 13 residues. V lost 3 bases and J lost 9, with 12 bases in between. In germline, CDR1 is MRHNA, CDR2 SNTAGT. The CDR3 protein is CASSEWVGSTIYF. In nucleotides, the CDR3 is TGTGCCAGCAGTGAATGGGTTGGTAGCACCATATATTTT.

The chain recombines TRBV11-2 with TRBJ2-7; D is unresolved. Germline CDR1 reads SGHAT; CDR2 reads FQNNGV. The CDR3 has 14 residues. The germline V and J ends were trimmed by 2 bases and 0 bases, with 8 bases remaining between them. CDR3 nucleotides: TGTGCCAGCAGCTTAATTGGTCCCTCCTACGAGCAGTACTTC. This encodes CASSLIGPSYEQYF.

This clone was seen a handful of times. The rearrangement joins TRBV6-5 to TRBJ1-5; 7 bases agree with TRBD1. The CDR3 sequence is 15 residues long. From germline, CDR1 is MNHEY and CDR2 SVGAGI. V was clipped by 6 bases and J by 2 bases; unmatched bases: 7. Written as DNA, the CDR3 is TGTGCCAGCAGCTCCTCCGGGACAGGCAATCAGCCCCAGCATTTT. It specifies CASSSSGTGNQPQHF.

The rearrangement uses TRBV2 and TRBJ2-7; D is ambiguous. Germline loops: CDR1 SNHLY, CDR2 FYNNEI. The CDR3 sequence is 14 residues long. V was trimmed by 5 bases and J by 6 bases, leaving 17 bases between them. The CDR3 protein is CASSKDPWISEQYF. The CDR3 nucleotides are TGTGCCAGCAGTAAAGACCCCTGGATAAGCGAGCAGTACTTC.

The chain carries TRBV30 and TRBJ2-3, with TRBD2 matching over 8 bases. V lost 8 bases and J lost 1; bases outside the gene matches: 11. There are 15 residues in the CDR3. From germline, CDR1 is GTSNPN and CDR2 SVGIG (reference sequence). Here the CDR3 DNA reads TGTGCCGTGAACAACGGGGGGGTACGCACAGATACGCAGTATTTT. Translation: CAVNNGGVRTDTQYF.

The chain has TRBV3-1 (or the pseudogene TRBV3-2) and TRBJ2-2; weak D call: TRBD1 (5 bases). V lost 0 bases and J lost 3, with 17 bases in between. The CDR3 loop spans 18 amino acids. Germline loops: CDR1 LGHDT, CDR2 YNNKEL (reference sequence). The CDR3 sequence is CASSQERWGSSYTGELFF. CDR3 sequence (DNA): TGTGCCAGCAGCCAAGAACGTTGGGGCAGCTCCTACACCGGGGAGCTGTTTTTT.

The CDR3: CASSLSTQPNYGYTF. The CDR3 region has the DNA TGCGCCAGCAGCTTGTCGACACAGCCTAACTATGGCTACACCTTC. The rearrangement links TRBV5-1 to TRBJ1-2, with no clear D. The germline V and J ends were trimmed by 1 base and 0 bases, with 10 bases remaining between them. Germline-derived CDR1 and CDR2 are SGHRS and YFSETQ. This CDR3 is 15 amino acids long.

This chain connects TRBV5-1 to TRBJ2-7; 8 positions match TRBD1. V was clipped by 6 bases and J by 4 bases; unmatched bases: 9. The CDR3 sequence is 14 residues long. Per the germline V gene, CDR1 is SGHRS and CDR2 is YFSETQ. CDR3 bases: TGCGCCAGCAACAAAGGACAGGGCTCTTACGAGCAGTACTTC. It specifies CASNKGQGSYEQYF.

The gene calls are TRBV9 and TRBJ1-1, with D unclear. Germline V gene lookup returns CDR1 SGDLS and CDR2 YYNGEE. V gave up 2 bases and J gave up 4 bases, with 9 bases separating them. This CDR3 is built from 13 residues. In nucleotides, the CDR3 is TGTGCCAGCAGCGTTTTTGAGGGCACTGAAGCTTTCTTT. Protein sequence: CASSVFEGTEAFF.

The rearrangement joins TRBV29-1 to TRBJ1-2, with 7 bases fitting TRBD1. Germline CDR1 reads SQVTM; CDR2 reads ANQGSEA. The V gene end was trimmed by 4 bases and the J gene end by 4 bases; junction bases not matched to a gene: 12. The CDR3 loop spans 15 amino acids. CDR3 protein: CSVAPGGIFGYGYTF. For the CDR3, the DNA is TGCAGCGTTGCGCCAGGGGGAATTTTTGGCTATGGCTACACCTTC.

The chain couples TRBV5-1 to TRBJ2-7; D might be TRBD2 (5 bases). The V gene's germline CDR1 is SGHRS and CDR2 YFSETQ. The CDR3 contains 13 residues. V was trimmed by 1 base and J by 7 bases, leaving 12 bases between them. CDR3 residues: CASSLSIAQEQYF. Written as DNA, the CDR3 is TGCGCCAGCAGCTTGTCCATAGCGCAAGAGCAGTACTTC.

A few counts support this clone. The chain combines TRBV13 with TRBJ2-7; maybe TRBD1 (5 bases). V lost 5 bases and J 3 bases, leaving 14 bases between the germline ends. This CDR3 is 14 amino acids long. The V gene's germline CDR1 is PRHDT and CDR2 FYEKMQ (reference sequence). CDR3 residues: CASSARSQGYEQYF. The CDR3 DNA is TGTGCCAGCAGCGCGCGGTCCCAGGGCTACGAGCAGTACTTC.

This chain uses TRBV7-9 with TRBJ1-6; TRBD1 is a possible D gene (6 bases). This CDR3 contains 15 residues. V gave up 8 bases and J gave up 0 bases, with 11 bases separating them. Germline CDR1 is SEHNR and CDR2 is FQNEAQ (reference sequence). The chain's CDR3 is CASGGPSSYNSPLHF. The CDR3 region has the DNA TGTGCCAGCGGGGGCCCGAGCTCCTATAATTCACCCCTCCACTTT.

CDR3 amino acids: CASSLYRENQPQHF. As DNA, the CDR3 is TGTGCCAGCAGTTTATACAGGGAGAATCAGCCCCAGCATTTT. The V call is TRBV28, the J call TRBJ1-5; perhaps TRBD1 as D (6 bases). V shed 1 base and J shed 4 bases, with 8 bases lying between them. The CDR3 extends over 14 amino acids. CDR1 and CDR2 from the germline V gene are MDHEN and SYDVKM.

This chain uses TRBV11-2 with TRBJ1-4; 7 bases map to TRBD1. V gave up 5 bases and J gave up 4 bases; unmatched junction bases: 7. This CDR3 has 15 amino acids. The germline CDR1 and CDR2 sequences are SGHAT and FQNNGV. CDR3: CASSPNRGLNEKLFF. As DNA, the CDR3 is TGTGCCAGCAGCCCTAACAGGGGACTTAATGAAAAACTGTTTTTT.